These 27 T cell receptor beta chains came from one sample sequenced in a study of blood T cell repertoires in COVID-19. Clones were read by immunoSEQ multiplex PCR, and TCRdb kept only the in-frame ones, dropping some. Here the sample spans some 260,000 clones, more than 60% being singletons. The sequencing sample was made of peripheral blood. These receptors originate from a woman between 40 and 50 years old with active or convalescent COVID-19.

The chain uses TRBV5-6 and TRBJ2-3; 14 bases align to TRBD2. V lost 5 bases and J lost 0; bases outside the gene matches: 8. CDR1 and CDR2 (germline): SGHDT, YYEEEE. This CDR3 is 18 amino acids long. The CDR3 sequence is CASRPWTSGGTSTDTQYF. The DNA of the CDR3 is TGTGCCAGCAGACCCTGGACTAGCGGGGGGACTAGCACAGATACGCAGTATTTT.

The chain links TRBV11-2 to TRBJ2-3, with D possibly TRBD2 on 5 matching bases. Trimming shortened V by 2 bases and J by 0 bases, and 15 bases separated the two germline ends. This CDR3 has 17 residues. The V gene's germline CDR1 is SGHAT and CDR2 FQNNGV. The CDR3 DNA reads TGTGCCAGCAGCTTATTAGGAGCGGCGACTAGCACAGATACGCAGTATTTT. Residues: CASSLLGAATSTDTQYF.

This chain uses TRBV28 with TRBJ2-2; TRBD1 matches at 11 bases. This CDR3 has 16 amino acids. Trimming took 2 bases from V and 5 from J; bases not matched to a gene: 4. Germline V gives CDR1 MDHEN, CDR2 SYDVKM. As DNA, the CDR3 is TGTGCCAGCAGTTTACGCGGGACAGGGGGTACCGGGGAGCTGTTTTTT. Protein: CASSLRGTGGTGELFF. Full variable domain (remainder filled in from reference TRBV28 and TRBJ2-2): DVKVTQSSRYLVKRTGEKVFLECVQDMDHENMFWYRQDPGLGLRLIYFSYDVKMKEKGDIPEGYSVSREKKERFSLILESASTNQTSMYLCASSLRGTGGTGELFFGEGSRLTVL.

This clone showed up just a few times. This chain connects TRBV7-3 to TRBJ1-6; 7 bases agree with TRBD1. This CDR3 is 15 amino acids long. The ends lost 4 bases at V and 5 bases at J; junction bases unmatched: 5. Germline V lookup: CDR1 SGHTA, CDR2 FQGTGA. The CDR3 coding sequence is TGTGCCAGCAGCTCACAGGGGCGGGATAATTCACCCCTCCACTTT. Translated: CASSSQGRDNSPLHF.

The chain combines TRBV4-1 with TRBJ2-6, with 10 bases matching TRBD1. Germline V CDR1 and CDR2: MGHRA, YSYEKL. The CDR3 has 16 amino acids. V was clipped by 1 base and J by 5 bases; unmatched bases: 2. CDR3 DNA sequence: TGCGCCAGCAGCCAAGTGGGACAGGGGAGGGCCAACGTCCTGACTTTC. The encoded protein is CASSQVGQGRANVLTF.

Turning to this clone: This likely came from a read error, as a far larger clone is one base away. The sample carries other DNA sequences with the same CDR3. The J gene is TRBJ1-2, the V gene TRBV6-1; TRBD1 aligns across 9 bases. The CDR3 is made up of 15 amino acids. The V and J ends lost 0 bases and 4 bases, in that order; junction bases with no gene match: 3. CDR1 MNHNS and CDR2 SASEGT come from the germline V gene. The CDR3 here is CASSEATGGSYGYTF. The CDR3 DNA reads TGTGCCAGCAGTGAAGCCACAGGGGGCAGCTATGGCTACACCTTC.

As DNA, the CDR3 is TGCGCCAGCAGCTTGGCAGGGAATCCTAATGAAAAACTGTTTTTT. The encoded protein is CASSLAGNPNEKLFF. The chain links TRBV5-1 to TRBJ1-4; a possible D gene is TRBD1 (5 bases). The CDR3 spans 15 residues. V lost 0 bases, J lost 3 bases, and 9 bases lay in between. The germline gives CDR1 SGHRS, CDR2 YFSETQ.

CDR3 protein: CASSQVITGGEETQYF. The DNA of the CDR3 is TGCGCCAGCAGCCAAGTTATCACAGGGGGGGAAGAGACCCAGTACTTC. The chain has TRBV4-1 and TRBJ2-5; TRBD1 might be the D (8 bases). Germline assignment: CDR1 MGHRA and CDR2 YSYEKL. The CDR3 spans 16 residues. Trimming pared 1 base from V and 3 bases from J, leaving 15 bases between.

CDR3 DNA: TGTGCCAGCAGACTGCACAGGGGCAATTCACCCCTCCACTTT. Amino acid sequence: CASRLHRGNSPLHF. The chain couples TRBV27 to TRBJ1-6; TRBD1 aligns across 7 bases. CDR3 size: 14 residues. The germline V gene has CDR1 MNHEY and CDR2 SMNVEV (reference sequence). V trimming: 6 bases; J trimming: 7 bases; junction bases outside the gene matches: 6.

As regards this clone: Distinct nucleotide sequences in the sample also encode this CDR3. The chain is built from TRBV6-6 and TRBJ1-5, with 7 bases lining up with TRBD1. The CDR3 spans 14 residues. The trim removed 6 bases at V and 4 bases at J, leaving 6 bases unmatched. CDR1 MNHNY and CDR2 SVGAGI come from the germline V gene (reference sequence). The CDR3 DNA follows: TGTGCCAGCAGACCGGGGACAGTTAATCAGCCCCAGCATTTT. Translation gives CASRPGTVNQPQHF.

This clone was counted only a few times. The genes are TRBV18 and TRBJ2-2; D remains unclear. V lost 3 bases, J lost 8 bases, and 13 bases lay in between. Germline-derived CDR1 and CDR2 are KGHSH and LQKENI. The CDR3 contains 14 residues. This CDR3 reads CASSPLNEAGELFF. The DNA for the CDR3 is TGTGCCAGCTCACCCCTGAACGAGGCAGGGGAGCTGTTTTTT.

This clone was detected a few times. The chain carries TRBV4-1 and TRBJ1-5; no clear D gene. Trimming took 1 base from V and 2 from J, leaving 15 bases between them. Germline V lookup: CDR1 MGHRA, CDR2 YSYEKL. The CDR3 loop spans 17 amino acids. This CDR3 is CASSQGPPGSGNQPQHF. The CDR3 DNA follows: TGCGCCAGCAGCCAAGGCCCCCCTGGGAGTGGCAATCAGCCCCAGCATTTT.

The chain recombines TRBV30 with TRBJ1-1; TRBD1 agrees at 9 bases. V dropped 8 bases and J dropped 2; count of bases not matched to a gene: 6. The CDR3 has 13 amino acids. CDR1 GTSNPN and CDR2 SVGIG come from the germline V gene (reference sequence). The CDR3 loop is CARKTGGNTEAFF. The CDR3 DNA reads TGTGCCCGTAAGACAGGGGGAAACACTGAAGCTTTCTTT.

This sequence joins TRBV27 and TRBJ2-7, with a tentative D call TRBD1 (6 bases). Germline lookup yields CDR1 MNHEY and CDR2 SMNVEV (reference sequence). The CDR3 loop spans 15 amino acids. V was cut by 1 base and J by 5 bases, with 15 bases left in between. The CDR3 bases are TGTGCCAGCAGTTTATGGCCAGGGGCTCACCACGAGCAGTACTTC. Translating it yields CASSLWPGAHHEQYF.

The chain is built from TRBV24-1 and TRBJ2-2; D is perhaps TRBD2 (6 bases). The germline V gene encodes CDR1 KGHDR and CDR2 SFDVKD. The CDR3 is 14 residues long. Between the trimmed V and J ends, which lost 3 bases and 6 bases, there was a span of 10 bases. In nucleotides, the CDR3 is TGTGCCACCAGTGATCAACTAGCTCCCGGGGAGCTGTTTTTT. Translated, it gives CATSDQLAPGELFF.

This chain joins TRBV2 and TRBJ2-1; weak D call: TRBD2 (5 bases). Germline CDR1 SNHLY, CDR2 FYNNEI. This CDR3 spans 16 amino acids. V lost 1 base and J 0 bases, leaving 10 bases between the germline ends. The CDR3 bases are TGTGCCAGCAGTGAAGTTAGACTAAGCTCCTACAATGAGCAGTTCTTC. Protein: CASSEVRLSSYNEQFF.

This clone was counted between two and nine times. J is TRBJ1-1 and V is TRBV7-3, with 10 bases that match TRBD1. The CDR3 is 14 amino acids. V lost 5 bases and J lost 5; bases outside the gene matches: 5. The germline V gene has CDR1 SGHTA and CDR2 FQGTGA. CDR3 region: CASSPGQGGTEAFF. DNA for the CDR3: TGTGCCAGCAGCCCAGGACAGGGGGGGACTGAAGCTTTCTTT.

This chain uses TRBV15 with TRBJ1-4, with D unresolved. V shed 1 base and J shed 10 bases, with 4 bases lying between them. This CDR3 contains 11 residues. Germline CDR1 reads LNHNV; CDR2 reads YYDKDF (reference sequence). CDR3 sequence: CATSRGLKLFF. CDR3 DNA: TGTGCCACCAGCAGAGGGCTAAAACTGTTTTTT.

This chain connects TRBV25-1 to TRBJ2-5; TRBD2 is a possible D gene (5 bases). Between the trimmed V and J ends, which lost 1 base and 2 bases, there was a span of 17 bases. Germline CDR1 reads MGHDK; CDR2 reads SYGVNS. This CDR3 contains 17 residues. This CDR3 reads CASSEWASSNLQETQYF. DNA for the CDR3: TGTGCCAGCAGTGAATGGGCTAGCTCCAATTTACAAGAGACCCAGTACTTC. Together with reference TRBV25-1 and TRBJ2-5, the CDR3 gives the full variable domain: EADIYQTPRYLVIGTGKKITLECSQTMGHDKMYWYQQDPGMELHLIHYSYGVNSTEKGDLSSESTVSRIRTEHFPLTLESARPSHTSQYLCASSEWASSNLQETQYFGPGTRLLVL.

The J gene is TRBJ2-3, the V gene TRBV9, with 7 positions matching TRBD1. The CDR3 consists of 16 residues. V lost 4 bases, J lost 2 bases, and 10 bases stayed unmatched. Germline V gene data show CDR1 as SGDLS and CDR2 as YYNGEE. The CDR3 nucleotides are TGTGCCAGCAGCCCTTCAGGGGGAAGGATCACAGATACGCAGTATTTT. It specifies CASSPSGGRITDTQYF.

This clone turned up a few times. This chain links TRBV6-5 with TRBJ2-7; weak D call: TRBD1 (6 bases). V gave up 9 bases and J gave up 7 bases, with 22 bases separating them. Germline V gives CDR1 MNHEY, CDR2 SVGAGI. The CDR3 runs 14 residues. CDR3 sequence (DNA): TGTGCCAGTCGACACCTTCAGGGGACCGCGGAGCAGTACGTC. Translation gives CASRHLQGTAEQYV.

As for this clone: Other DNA sequences in the same sample also yield this CDR3. This rearrangement joins TRBV5-1 to TRBJ1-6; 7 bases match TRBD1. The germline gives CDR1 SGHRS, CDR2 YFSETQ. The CDR3 is made up of 15 amino acids. Trimming at V came to 0 bases and at J to 10 bases, leaving 7 bases not matched to a gene. The DNA for the CDR3 is TGCGCCAGCAGCTTGGATAAGGGGGCAAACTCACCCCTCCACTTT. The encoded protein is CASSLDKGANSPLHF.

The gene calls are TRBV9 and TRBJ2-7; the D gene is possibly TRBD2 (5 bases). CDR1 SGDLS and CDR2 YYNGEE come from the germline V gene. This CDR3 comprises 14 residues. V was clipped by 0 bases and J by 3 bases, with 10 bases between them. The CDR3 region has the DNA TGTGCCAGCAGCGTAGGAGGGTCAGGCTACGAGCAGTACTTC. Its translation: CASSVGGSGYEQYF. Based on the CDR3 plus reference TRBV9 and TRBJ2-7, the full variable domain is DSGVTQTPKHLITATGQRVTLRCSPRSGDLSVYWYQQSLDQGLQFLIQYYNGEERAKGNILERFSAQQFPDLHSELNLSSLELGDSALYFCASSVGGSGYEQYFGPGTRLTVT.

This clone was counted only a few times. The chain employs TRBV3-1 (or the pseudogene TRBV3-2) and TRBJ2-3, with TRBD2 matching over 11 bases. The trim removed 6 bases at V and 4 bases at J, leaving 3 bases unmatched. Germline values: CDR1 LGHDT, CDR2 YNNKEL (reference sequence). This CDR3 has 14 residues. The CDR3, as DNA: TGTGCCAGCAGTCTGGGACTAGCGGCAGATACGCAGTATTTT. Amino acid sequence: CASSLGLAADTQYF.

The genes are TRBV4-2 and TRBJ2-5, with TRBD2 matching 9 bases. V lost 10 bases, J lost 5 bases, and 14 bases stayed unmatched. The length of the CDR3 is 15 residues. The germline gives CDR1 LGHNA, CDR2 YNFKEQ. The CDR3 DNA is TGTGCCACCGCCCGGGTGACTAGCGGCGGCGAGACCCAGTACTTC. Protein: CATARVTSGGETQYF.

The rearrangement uses TRBV11-3 and TRBJ1-2; perhaps TRBD1 as D (6 bases). V lost 2 bases and J 5 bases, leaving 15 bases between the germline ends. The CDR3 consists of 15 residues. Germline CDR1 and CDR2: SGHNT and YENEEA. CDR3 bases: TGTGCCAGCAGCTTAAGCCCCTACAGGGAGTATGGCTACACCTTC. Translating gives CASSLSPYREYGYTF.

V gene TRBV7-3 combines with J gene TRBJ1-1; no definite D call. This CDR3 is built from 13 residues. Germline values: CDR1 SGHTA, CDR2 FQGTGA. Trimming pared 0 bases from V and 5 bases from J, leaving 7 bases between. Written as DNA, the CDR3 is TGTGCCAGCAGCTTAACGAGAGGTACTGAAGCTTTCTTT. Translated: CASSLTRGTEAFF.